The T cell receptor (beta chain) described here comes from a study of T cells in Graves' hyperthyroidism and ophthalmopathy. This CDR3 comprises 15 residues. Germline lookup yields CDR1 SNHLY and CDR2 FYNNEI. Trimming removed 0 bases from V and 5 bases from J, with 13 bases in between. Newly diagnosed patients aged 18 to 65 had hyperthyroidism of under 2 months' duration. What was amplified from RNA transcripts were TCR beta CDR3 regions. When the TCR CDR3 underwent first-round RT-PCR, the HTBI primer set was used. TCRdb ran MiXCR on the multiplex PCR reads and lists one entry per CDR3 protein. The table shows about 200,000 distinct CDR3 sequences, with about 18% occurring only once. This clonotype was seen repeatedly, ten times or more.

The chain uses TRBV2 and TRBJ1-1; unclear D gene. The sample taken for sequencing was blood. The source of this sequence is a man in his forties or fifties with Graves' hyperthyroidism. The CDR3 DNA sequence: TGTGCCAGCAGTGAAGCTCCTCTCCCGTATACTGAAGCTTTCTTT. It codes for CASSEAPLPYTEAFF.